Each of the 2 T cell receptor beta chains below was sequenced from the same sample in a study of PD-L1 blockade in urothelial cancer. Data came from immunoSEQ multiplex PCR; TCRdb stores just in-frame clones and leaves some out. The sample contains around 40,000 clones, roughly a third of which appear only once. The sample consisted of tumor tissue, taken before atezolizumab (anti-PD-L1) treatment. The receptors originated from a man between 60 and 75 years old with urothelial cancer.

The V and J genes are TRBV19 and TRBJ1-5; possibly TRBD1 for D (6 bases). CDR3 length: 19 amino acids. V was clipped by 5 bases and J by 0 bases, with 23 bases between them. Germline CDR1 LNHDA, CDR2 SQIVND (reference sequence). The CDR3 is CASSPLRQALRGSNQPQHF. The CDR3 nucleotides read TGTGCCAGTAGTCCCCTCCGACAGGCCCTGAGGGGTAGCAATCAGCCCCAGCATTTT. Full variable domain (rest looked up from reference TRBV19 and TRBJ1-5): DGGITQSPKYLFRKEGQNVTLSCEQNLNHDAMYWYRQDPGQGLRLIYYSQIVNDFQKGDIAEGYSVSREKKESFPLTVTSAQKNPTAFYLCASSPLRQALRGSNQPQHFGDGTRLSIL.

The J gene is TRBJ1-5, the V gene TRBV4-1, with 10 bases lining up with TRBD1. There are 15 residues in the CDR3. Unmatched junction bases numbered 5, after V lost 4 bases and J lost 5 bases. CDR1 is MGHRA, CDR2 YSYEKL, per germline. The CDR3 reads CASSLWTGGDQPQHF. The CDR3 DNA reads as TGCGCCAGCAGCCTATGGACAGGGGGGGATCAGCCCCAGCATTTT.